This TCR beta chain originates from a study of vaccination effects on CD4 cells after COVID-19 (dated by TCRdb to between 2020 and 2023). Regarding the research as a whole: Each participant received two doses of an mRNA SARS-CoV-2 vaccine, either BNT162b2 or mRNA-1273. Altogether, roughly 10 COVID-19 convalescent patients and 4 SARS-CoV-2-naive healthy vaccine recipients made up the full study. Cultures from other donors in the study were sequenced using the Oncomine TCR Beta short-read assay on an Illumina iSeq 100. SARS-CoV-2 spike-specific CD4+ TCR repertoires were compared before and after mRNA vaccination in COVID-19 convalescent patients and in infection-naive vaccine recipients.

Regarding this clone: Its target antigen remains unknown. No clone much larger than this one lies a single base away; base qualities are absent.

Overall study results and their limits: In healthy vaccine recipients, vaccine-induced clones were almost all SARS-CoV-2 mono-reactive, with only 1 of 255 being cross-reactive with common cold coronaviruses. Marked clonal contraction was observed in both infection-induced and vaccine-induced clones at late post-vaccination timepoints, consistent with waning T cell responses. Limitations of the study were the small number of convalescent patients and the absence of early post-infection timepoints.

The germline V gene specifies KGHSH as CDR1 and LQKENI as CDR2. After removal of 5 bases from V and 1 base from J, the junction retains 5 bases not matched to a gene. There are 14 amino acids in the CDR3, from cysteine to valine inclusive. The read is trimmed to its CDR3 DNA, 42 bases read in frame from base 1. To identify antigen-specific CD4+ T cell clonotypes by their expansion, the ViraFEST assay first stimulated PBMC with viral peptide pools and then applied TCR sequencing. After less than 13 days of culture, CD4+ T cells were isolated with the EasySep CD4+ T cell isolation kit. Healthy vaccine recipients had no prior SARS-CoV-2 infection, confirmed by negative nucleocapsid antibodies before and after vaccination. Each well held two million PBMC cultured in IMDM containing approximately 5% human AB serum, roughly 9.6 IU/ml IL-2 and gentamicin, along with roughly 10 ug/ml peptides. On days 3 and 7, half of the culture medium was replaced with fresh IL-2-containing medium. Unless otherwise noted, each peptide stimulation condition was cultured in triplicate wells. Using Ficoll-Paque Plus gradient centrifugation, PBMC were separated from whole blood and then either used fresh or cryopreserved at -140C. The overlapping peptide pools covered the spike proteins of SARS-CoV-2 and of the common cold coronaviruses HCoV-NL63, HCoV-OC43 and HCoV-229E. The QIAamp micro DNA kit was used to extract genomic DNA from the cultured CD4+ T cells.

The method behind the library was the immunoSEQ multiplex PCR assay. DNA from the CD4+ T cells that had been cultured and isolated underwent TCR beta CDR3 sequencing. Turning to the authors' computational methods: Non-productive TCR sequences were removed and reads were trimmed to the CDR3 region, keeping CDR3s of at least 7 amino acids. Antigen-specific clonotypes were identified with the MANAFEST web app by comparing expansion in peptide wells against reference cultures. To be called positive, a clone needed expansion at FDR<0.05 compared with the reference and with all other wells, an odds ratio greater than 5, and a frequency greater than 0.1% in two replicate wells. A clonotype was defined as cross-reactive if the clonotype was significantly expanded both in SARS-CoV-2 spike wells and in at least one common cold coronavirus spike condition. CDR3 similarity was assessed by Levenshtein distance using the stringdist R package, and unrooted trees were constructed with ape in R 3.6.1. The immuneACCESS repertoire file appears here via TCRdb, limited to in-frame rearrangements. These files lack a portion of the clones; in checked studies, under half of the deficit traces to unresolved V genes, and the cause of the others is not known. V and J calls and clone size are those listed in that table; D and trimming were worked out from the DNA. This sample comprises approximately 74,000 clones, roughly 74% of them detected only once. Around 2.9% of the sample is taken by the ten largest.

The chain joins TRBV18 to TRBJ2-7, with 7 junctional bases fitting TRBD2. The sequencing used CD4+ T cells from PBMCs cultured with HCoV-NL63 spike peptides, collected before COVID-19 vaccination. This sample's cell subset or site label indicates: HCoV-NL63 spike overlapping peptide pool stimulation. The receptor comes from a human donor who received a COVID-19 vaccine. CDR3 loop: CASSRTGGSYEQYV. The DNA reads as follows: TGTGCCAGCTCAAGGACCGGGGGGTCCTACGAGCAGTACGTC.